One and the same sample provided the 3 T cell receptor beta chains below, sequenced in a study of monozygotic twins with inflammatory bowel disease. TCRdb reprocessed the 5' RACE reads and keeps a single row for each CDR3 protein, giving no DNA. The sample holds approximately 100,000 distinct CDR3 sequences. The sequencing input was blood. All receptors come from a human donor with ulcerative colitis or Crohn's disease, or a healthy co-twin of an affected twin (not recorded which).

J is TRBJ2-5 and V is TRBV7-8; the TRBD1 assignment by TCRdb is unverifiable without DNA. This CDR3 contains 15 residues. Germline CDR1 and CDR2: SGHVS and FQNEAQ. The CDR3 region is CASSLAFGAEETQYF.

This CDR3 reads CSSRLSGSGTEAFF. The rearrangement joins TRBV20-1 to TRBJ1-1. This CDR3 is 14 amino acids long. Germline V CDR1 and CDR2: DFQATT, SNEGSKA (reference sequence).

V gene TRBV11-2 combines with J gene TRBJ2-1. The CDR3 has 15 residues. Germline V gene data show CDR1 as SGHAT and CDR2 as FQNNGV. CDR3 sequence: CASSFLTSSYNEQFF.